This TCR beta chain was sequenced during a study of OX40 agonist ivuxolimab in advanced cancers. Study context: At 82.7% male, the cohort had a mean age of 60 years, ranging from about 23 to 79.

V shed 0 bases and J shed 2 bases, with 12 bases lying between them. Germline CDR1 SGHNT, CDR2 YYREEE (reference sequence). CDR3 length equals 15 residues. Of note for this clone: Its cognate antigen is unknown.

Data came from immunoSEQ multiplex PCR; TCRdb stores just in-frame clones and leaves some out. This table holds about 82,000 clones, roughly 92% found once. Study-wide findings and caveats: Expanded peripheral T cells had an undetermined antigen specificity. Among the lowest peripheral clonal expansion occurred in 0.1-3.0 mg/kg partial responders. At 0.1 to 3.0 mg/kg, CD4+ and CD8+ blood T cells expanded clonally by week 6.

This chain links TRBV5-4 with TRBJ2-7; TRBD1 is a possible D gene (6 bases). This clonotype originated in an adult with an advanced solid tumor such as melanoma, head and neck, liver or kidney cancer. The sequencing used CD4+ or CD8+ T cells sorted from blood, collected in a trial of the OX40 agonist ivuxolimab. The CDR3 DNA follows: TGTGCCAGCAGCTTGGTCGGGACAAGTGCCTACGAGCAGTACTTC. It codes for CASSLVGTSAYEQYF. Together with reference TRBV5-4 and TRBJ2-7, the CDR3 gives the full variable domain: ETGVTQSPTHLIKTRGQQVTLRCSSQSGHNTVSWYQQALGQGPQFIFQYYREEENGRGNFPPRFSGLQFPNYSSELNVNALELDDSALYLCASSLVGTSAYEQYFGPGTRLTVT.